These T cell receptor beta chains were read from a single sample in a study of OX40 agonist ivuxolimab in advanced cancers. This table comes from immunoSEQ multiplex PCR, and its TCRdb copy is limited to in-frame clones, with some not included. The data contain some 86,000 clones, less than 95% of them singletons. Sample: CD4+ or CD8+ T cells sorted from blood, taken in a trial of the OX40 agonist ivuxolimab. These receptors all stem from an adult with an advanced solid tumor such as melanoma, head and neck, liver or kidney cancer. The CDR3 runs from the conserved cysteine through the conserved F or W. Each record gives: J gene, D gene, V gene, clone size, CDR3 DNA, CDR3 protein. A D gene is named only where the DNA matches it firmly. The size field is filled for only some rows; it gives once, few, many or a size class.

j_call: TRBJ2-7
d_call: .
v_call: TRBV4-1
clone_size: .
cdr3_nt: TGCGCCAGCAGCCAGGACCTTGGACTCCCTCGGGAGCAGTACTTC
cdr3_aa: CASSQDLGLPREQYF

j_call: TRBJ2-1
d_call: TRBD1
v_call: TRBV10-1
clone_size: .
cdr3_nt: TGCGCCAGCAGTGAGCTCGGACAGGGGTCCTACAATGAGCAGTTCTTC
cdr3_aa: CASSELGQGSYNEQFF

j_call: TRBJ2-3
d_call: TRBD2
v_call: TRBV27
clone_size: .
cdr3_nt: TGTGCCAGCCTGGGGGCGGGGCGGGAGGTTTGTGCAGATACGCAGTATTTT
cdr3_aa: CASLGAGREVCADTQYF

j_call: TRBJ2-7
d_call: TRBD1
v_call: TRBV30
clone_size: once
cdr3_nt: TGTGCCTGGAGTGGCCGGGACAGTTACTACGAGCAGTACTTC
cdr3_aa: CAWSGRDSYYEQYF

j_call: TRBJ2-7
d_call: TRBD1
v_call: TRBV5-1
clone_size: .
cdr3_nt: TGCGCCACCCCGACAGGGTGGGACTACGAGCAGTACTTC
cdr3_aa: CATPTGWDYEQYF

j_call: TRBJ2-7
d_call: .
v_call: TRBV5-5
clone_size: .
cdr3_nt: TGTGCCAGCAGCTTGGCCGCGGGTTCTTCCCACGAGCAGTACTTC
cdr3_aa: CASSLAAGSSHEQYF

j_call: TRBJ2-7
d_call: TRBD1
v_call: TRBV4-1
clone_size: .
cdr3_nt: TGCGCCAGCAGCCAGAGACAGGGCTCCTACGAGCAGTACTTC
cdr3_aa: CASSQRQGSYEQYF

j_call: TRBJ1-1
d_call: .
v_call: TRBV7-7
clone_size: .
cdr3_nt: TGTGCTAGCAGCCCCCCGGGGGACACTGAAGCTTTCTTT
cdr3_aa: CASSPPGDTEAFF

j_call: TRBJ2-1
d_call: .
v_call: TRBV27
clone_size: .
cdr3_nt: TGTGCCAGCAGTTATACATTCCCAGAAAGCTCCTACAATGAGCAGTTCTTC
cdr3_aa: CASSYTFPESSYNEQFF

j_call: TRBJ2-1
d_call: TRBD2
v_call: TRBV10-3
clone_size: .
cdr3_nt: TGTGCCATCAGTGAGTCTCTGACTAGCGGCCCTTACAATGAGCAGTTCTTC
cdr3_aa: CAISESLTSGPYNEQFF